The subject of this entry is one TCR beta chain. Its antigen is not identified. This sample is part of a study of cytomegalovirus exposure and HLA in healthy donors. Across the study: As an earlier analysis found, some 180 million T cells yielded about 120 million unique TCR beta sequences. General study results and limits: In a later analysis, TCR beta V- and J-gene trimming showed a link to a missense DCLRE1C variant. An analysis was carried out at a later point. It showed that HLA-associated TCR beta chains were more clonally expanded than equally common non-associated chains.

Per germline, CDR1 SGHTA and CDR2 FQGNSA. V was cut by 5 bases and J by 0 bases, with 7 bases left in between. There are 14 residues in the CDR3. The PCR employed 60 Vbeta primers together with 13 Jbeta primers. Generated by immunoSEQ multiplex PCR, the TCRdb table keeps only in-frame clones and is missing some. The sample consists of 120,000 or so clones, 80% to 85% of them appearing once. Sequencing was carried out using PBMCs. The chain employs TRBV7-2 and TRBJ1-4, with unresolved D. This sequence was found in a man aged 30 to 39 in good health and CMV-seronegative. The CDR3 DNA reads as TGTGCCAGCAGCCGGACTTCAACTAATGAAAAACTGTTTTTT. It yields the protein CASSRTSTNEKLFF.